These 17 T cell receptor beta chains share one sample of origin, sequenced in a study of shared clonotypes between healthy human individuals. Naive CD8 cells were CD45RO-negative, positively selected for CCR7, excluding terminally differentiated effector memory CD45RA+ cells. TCRdb keeps only in-frame clones here, not all; method: immunoSEQ multiplex PCR. The data contain around 1.9 million clones, approximately 94% of them seen just once; the ten biggest clones take up 1.5% to 2%. The sample taken for sequencing was naive CD8+ T cells from PBMCs. All receptors derive from a man aged 18 to 35 in good health. Some clones in this sample may be carry-over from other donors' samples.

The rearrangement uses TRBV7-9 and TRBJ1-1, with D possibly matching TRBD1 (6 bases). The germline V and J ends were trimmed by 5 bases and 7 bases, with 14 bases remaining between them. This CDR3 is 13 amino acids long. Germline V gene data show CDR1 as SEHNR and CDR2 as FQNEAQ (reference sequence). This CDR3 reads CASSPRGRDEAFF. The CDR3 nucleotides read TGTGCCAGCAGCCCCCGGGGGCGGGATGAAGCTTTCTTT.

A note on this clone: The sample holds other DNA sequences that translate to the same CDR3. The chain uses TRBV9 and TRBJ2-3; TRBD2 agrees at 9 bases. V gave up 0 bases and J gave up 3 bases; unmatched junction bases: 2. The CDR3 sequence is 15 residues long. In germline, CDR1 is SGDLS, CDR2 YYNGEE. CDR3 DNA sequence: TGTGCCAGCAGCGTAGGACTAGCGGATACAGATACGCAGTATTTT. Translated, it gives CASSVGLADTDTQYF.

This clone has a handful of counts. Other DNA sequences from this sample encode an identical CDR3 as well. V is TRBV29-1 and J is TRBJ2-3; D call uncertain. The germline V and J ends were trimmed by 4 bases and 3 bases, with 2 bases remaining between them. The germline CDR1 and CDR2 sequences are SQVTM and ANQGSEA. This CDR3 region has 10 residues. Written as DNA, the CDR3 is TGCAGCGTTGTAACAGATACGCAGTATTTT. It translates to CSVVTDTQYF.

The count of this clone is one. The chain joins TRBV7-9 to TRBJ2-7; TRBD1 agrees at 12 bases. Germline V gene data show CDR1 as SEHNR and CDR2 as FQNEAQ (reference sequence). The CDR3 runs to 16 residues. J was trimmed by 6 bases and V by 5 bases; bases with no gene match: 11. The CDR3 spells CASSPSGTGGNFEQYF. The CDR3 nucleotides read TGTGCCAGCAGCCCATCCGGGACAGGGGGCAATTTCGAGCAGTACTTC.

CDR3 region: CASSVVGSTSLSSYNEQFF. The DNA of the CDR3 is TGTGCCAGCAGCGTAGTTGGTTCGACCTCCTTGAGCTCCTACAATGAGCAGTTCTTC. The chain combines TRBV9 with TRBJ2-1, with D unclear. CDR1 SGDLS and CDR2 YYNGEE come from the germline V gene. This CDR3 is 19 amino acids long. With 0 bases removed from V and 0 bases from J, the gap between germline ends came to 19 bases.

The chain has TRBV4-2 and TRBJ2-7; D is possibly TRBD1 (5 bases). Germline-derived CDR1 and CDR2 are LGHNA and YNFKEQ. Trimming took off 1 base at V and 5 bases at J, with 12 bases between the two ends. The CDR3 contains 14 residues. CDR3 loop: CASSQVAGINEQYF. In DNA, the CDR3 is TGTGCCAGCAGCCAAGTCGCAGGGATCAACGAGCAGTACTTC.

Remarks on this clone: Other DNA sequences in this specimen translate into the identical CDR3. The chain is built from TRBV6-5 and TRBJ1-2, with unresolved D. This CDR3 contains 13 residues. Germline CDR1 is MNHEY and CDR2 is SVGAGI. V lost 2 bases, J lost 5 bases, and 9 bases lay in between. The CDR3 region is CASSYARAYGYTF. The CDR3, as DNA: TGTGCCAGCAGTTACGCGCGGGCGTATGGCTACACCTTC.

The chain's CDR3 is CASGPEREWGDTQYF. DNA for the CDR3: TGTGCTAGTGGCCCTGAGCGGGAGTGGGGAGATACGCAGTATTTT. The chain recombines TRBV12-5 with TRBJ2-3; TRBD2 aligns across 8 bases. The germline V gene has CDR1 LGHNT and CDR2 FRNRAP. There are 15 residues in the CDR3. With V trimmed by 6 bases and J by 5 bases, 10 bases remained unmatched.

This rearrangement joins TRBV18 to TRBJ2-1; D might be TRBD2 (5 bases). CDR3 length: 17 residues. Germline CDR1 and CDR2: KGHSH and LQKENI. The V gene lost 0 bases and the J gene lost 0 bases, with 12 bases spanning the gap. This chain's CDR3 is CASSPPPTGSSYNEQFF. The CDR3 DNA sequence: TGTGCCAGCTCACCACCCCCTACGGGAAGCTCCTACAATGAGCAGTTCTTC.

The chain links TRBV29-1 to TRBJ2-1; D gene unclear. CDR1 and CDR2 from the germline V gene are SQVTM and ANQGSEA. The CDR3 is 14 residues long. The ends were cut back, 8 bases at V and 8 bases at J, with 22 bases in the middle. The DNA for the CDR3 is TGCAGCACATTAAAGCCATTCACGGTTCATGAGCAGTTCTTC. This codes for CSTLKPFTVHEQFF.

The CDR3 sequence is CASSFPRQDSGNTIYF. The CDR3, as DNA: TGTGCCAGCAGCTTTCCCAGACAGGACTCTGGAAACACCATATATTTT. V and J are TRBV7-9 and TRBJ1-3; D is possibly TRBD1 (6 bases). Trimming removed 3 bases at V and 0 bases at J, with 12 bases between. Germline CDR1 reads SEHNR; CDR2 reads FQNEAQ (reference sequence). The CDR3 is 16 residues long.

The chain has TRBV7-8 and TRBJ1-5, with 7 positions matching TRBD1. The CDR3 is 15 residues long. V lost 5 bases and J lost 3; bases outside the gene matches: 7. From germline, CDR1 is SGHVS and CDR2 FQNEAQ. The CDR3 coding sequence is TGTGCCAGCAGCATGGGGACAGTGCTCAATCAGCCCCAGCATTTT. Translating gives CASSMGTVLNQPQHF.

In DNA form, the CDR3 reads TGTGCCAGCAGTGTACAGGGGACTAGCGGGATAGATGAGCAGTTCTTC. It is translated as CASSVQGTSGIDEQFF. The chain recombines TRBV27 with TRBJ2-1; 13 bases match TRBD2. CDR3 size: 16 residues. Germline V gene lookup returns CDR1 MNHEY and CDR2 SMNVEV (reference sequence). J was trimmed by 8 bases and V by 5 bases; bases with no gene match: 9.

This chain links TRBV5-1 with TRBJ2-7; the match to TRBD2 covers 7 bases. Unmatched junction bases numbered 9, after V lost 0 bases and J lost 0 bases. The CDR3 has 17 amino acids. The germline V gene encodes CDR1 SGHRS and CDR2 YFSETQ. This chain's CDR3 is CASSLAVRERYSYEQYF. Here the CDR3 DNA reads TGCGCCAGCAGCTTGGCGGTGCGGGAGCGATACTCCTACGAGCAGTACTTC. The full variable domain, completed using reference TRBV5-1 and TRBJ2-7, is KAGVTQTPRYLIKTRGQQVTLSCSPISGHRSVSWYQQTPGQGLQFLFEYFSETQRNKGNFPGRFSGRQFSNSRSEMNVSTLELGDSALYLCASSLAVRERYSYEQYFGPGTRLTVT.

The rearrangement joins TRBV21-1 to TRBJ2-7; the table's D gene call, TRBD2, was not cross checked with the DNA. TRBV21-1 is deemed a pseudogene. The CDR3 consists of 13 residues. CDR3 sequence (DNA): TGTGCCAGCAGCATCCGTCCGGTGCGGGAGCAGTACTTC. This translates into CASSIRPVREQYF.

This clone was observed once. DNA for the CDR3: TGTGCCAGCAGCGGGAGGACTAGCGGGGCCACCTACAATGAGCAGTTCTTC. It codes for CASSGRTSGATYNEQFF. The chain employs TRBV7-2 and TRBJ2-1; 12 nucleotides agree with TRBD2. The CDR3 contains 17 residues. CDR1 and CDR2 (germline): SGHTA, FQGNSA. With 5 bases clipped from V and 2 bases from J, the junction kept 7 bases outside the gene matches.

The chain carries TRBV19 and TRBJ1-1; no firm D call. Trimming left V 6 bases short and J 0 bases short, with 11 bases between. Germline lookup yields CDR1 LNHDA and CDR2 SQIVND (reference sequence). The CDR3 is 14 residues long. Here the CDR3 DNA reads TGTGCCAGTAGCTTCGGGAACATGAACACTGAAGCTTTCTTT. Protein: CASSFGNMNTEAFF.